This T cell receptor (beta chain) was sequenced during a study of blood T cell repertoires in COVID-19. Study information: Nucleic acid was either cDNA or gDNA, and it came from T cells, B-cell-depleted T cells, or PBMCs.

CDR3 length: 16 residues. The V gene lost 0 bases and the J gene lost 8 bases, with 17 bases spanning the gap. Germline V CDR1 and CDR2: ENHRY, SYGVKD. Authors' data handling: It was from reference gene primer amplification that nucleated cell counts were estimated. Repertoires were generated with immunoSEQ multiplex PCR, while TCRdb's copy carries only in-frame clones and drops some. The D gene and trimming were derived from the DNA, and the V and J assignments and clone size from that table. The repertoire holds roughly 200,000 clones, with 70% to 90% as singletons. The chain combines TRBV10-3 with TRBJ2-1; TRBD2 is a possible D gene (7 bases). Sequenced input: peripheral blood. This clonotype was sampled from a human donor with active or convalescent COVID-19. The donor label of this sample is uncertain. CDR3 loop: CAISESGGGAVYEQFF. CDR3 DNA sequence: TGTGCCATCAGTGAGTCGGGAGGGGGGGCTGTGTATGAGCAGTTCTTC.